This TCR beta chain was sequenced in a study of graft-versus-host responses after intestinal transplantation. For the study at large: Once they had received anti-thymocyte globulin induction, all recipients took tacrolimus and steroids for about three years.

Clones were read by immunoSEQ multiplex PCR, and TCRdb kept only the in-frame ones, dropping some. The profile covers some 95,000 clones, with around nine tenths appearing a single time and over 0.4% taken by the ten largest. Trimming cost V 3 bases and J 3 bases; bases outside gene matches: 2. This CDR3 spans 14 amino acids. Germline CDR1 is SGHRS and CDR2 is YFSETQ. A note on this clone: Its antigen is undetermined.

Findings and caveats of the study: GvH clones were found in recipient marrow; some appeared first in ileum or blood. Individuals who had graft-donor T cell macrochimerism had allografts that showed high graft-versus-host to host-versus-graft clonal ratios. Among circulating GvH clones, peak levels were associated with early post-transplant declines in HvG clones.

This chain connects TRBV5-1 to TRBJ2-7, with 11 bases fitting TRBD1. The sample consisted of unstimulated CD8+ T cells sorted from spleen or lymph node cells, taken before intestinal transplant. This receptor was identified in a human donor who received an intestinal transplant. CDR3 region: CASSSGQGDYEQYF. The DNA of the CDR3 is TGCGCCAGCAGCTCGGGACAGGGGGACTACGAGCAGTACTTC.